The TCR beta chain under discussion was sequenced for a study of blood T cell repertoires in COVID-19. Study details: Sites across the United States, Italy and Spain contributed samples from acute and convalescent COVID-19. T cells, B-cell-depleted T cells, or PBMCs supplied cDNA or gDNA.

This CDR3 comprises 17 residues. Trimming took 3 bases from V and 2 from J; bases not matched to a gene: 13. Per germline, CDR1 DFQATT and CDR2 SNEGSKA (reference sequence). Original analysis: Amplified reference gene primers provided the basis for estimating nucleated cell counts. Only in-frame clones appear in the TCRdb table, and some are missing; sequencing was by immunoSEQ multiplex PCR. V, J and clone size derive from that table, while D and trimming were established from the DNA sequence. The repertoire holds over 130,000 clones, with 60% to 85% as singletons. Sequencing was performed on peripheral blood. The chain carries TRBV20-1 and TRBJ1-1; 9 bases fit TRBD1. This clonotype was sampled from a woman aged 80 or older with active or convalescent COVID-19. The CDR3 sequence: CSASNRGRTALNTEAFF. For the CDR3, the DNA is TGCAGTGCTAGTAACAGGGGGCGAACCGCCCTCAACACTGAAGCTTTCTTT.